The source of this TCR beta chain is a study of graft-versus-host responses after intestinal transplantation. Study summary: Recipients had transplants, and these were multivisceral, liver-intestinal, or isolated intestinal. Every one of the recipients received anti-thymocyte globulin induction and afterwards took tacrolimus and steroids for around 3 years. Findings and limits, study-wide: Those patients showing graft-donor T cell macrochimerism displayed high graft-versus-host to host-versus-graft clonal ratios in allografts. Present in recipient marrow, GvH clones included some that appeared first in ileum or blood.

Measured with immunoSEQ multiplex PCR; TCRdb has only the in-frame clones, and not every one. In the table there are tens of thousands of clones, over 85% of which are singletons. CDR1 and CDR2 (germline): MNHNS, SASEGT. CDR3 length equals 15 residues. With 2 bases removed from V and 1 base from J, the gap between germline ends came to 10 bases. About this clone itself: The antigen is not known.

Sequencing was performed on PBMCs, taken 26 days after transplant. The rearrangement links TRBV6-1 to TRBJ2-3, with TRBD1 as a possible D gene (6 bases). The origin of this receptor is a human patient who received an intestinal transplant, so some T cells may come from the graft donor. The chain's CDR3 is CASSEPSGGTDTQYF. Here the CDR3 DNA reads TGTGCCAGCAGTGAACCATCAGGGGGCACAGATACGCAGTATTTT.